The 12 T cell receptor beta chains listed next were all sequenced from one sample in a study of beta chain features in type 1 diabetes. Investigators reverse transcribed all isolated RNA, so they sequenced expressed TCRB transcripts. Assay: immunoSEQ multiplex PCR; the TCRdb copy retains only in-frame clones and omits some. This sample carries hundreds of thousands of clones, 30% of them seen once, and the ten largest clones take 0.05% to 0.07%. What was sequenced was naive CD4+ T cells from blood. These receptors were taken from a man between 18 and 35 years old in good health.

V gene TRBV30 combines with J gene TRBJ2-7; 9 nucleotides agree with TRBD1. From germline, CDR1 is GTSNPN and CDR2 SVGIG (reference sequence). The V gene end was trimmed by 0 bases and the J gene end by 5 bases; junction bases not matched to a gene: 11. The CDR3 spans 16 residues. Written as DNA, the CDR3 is TGTGCCTGGAGTGTACAGAAACAGGGGGCGCTCCACGAGCAGTACTTC. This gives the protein CAWSVQKQGALHEQYF.

The CDR3 reads CASGNRDSYNEQFF. The CDR3 nucleotides are TGTGCCAGCGGAAACCGGGACTCCTACAATGAGCAGTTCTTC. V usage is TRBV7-3 and J usage is TRBJ2-1, with a weak D call TRBD2 (5 bases). This CDR3 comprises 14 residues. In germline, CDR1 is SGHTA, CDR2 FQGTGA. The V and J ends lost 8 bases and 0 bases respectively, with 11 bases between them.

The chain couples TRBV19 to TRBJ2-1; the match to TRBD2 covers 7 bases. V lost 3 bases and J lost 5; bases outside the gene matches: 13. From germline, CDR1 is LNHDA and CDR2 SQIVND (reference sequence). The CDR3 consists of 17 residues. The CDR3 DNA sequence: TGTGCCAGTAGTATTATGACGGCTAGCGGAGGGGACAATGAGCAGTTCTTC. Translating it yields CASSIMTASGGDNEQFF. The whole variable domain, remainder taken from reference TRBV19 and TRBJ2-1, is DGGITQSPKYLFRKEGQNVTLSCEQNLNHDAMYWYRQDPGQGLRLIYYSQIVNDFQKGDIAEGYSVSREKKESFPLTVTSAQKNPTAFYLCASSIMTASGGDNEQFFGPGTRLTVL.

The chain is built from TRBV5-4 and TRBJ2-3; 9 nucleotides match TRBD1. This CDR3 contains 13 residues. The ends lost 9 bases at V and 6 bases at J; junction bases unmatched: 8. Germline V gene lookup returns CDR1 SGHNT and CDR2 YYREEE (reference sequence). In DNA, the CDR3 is TGTGCCACCTACTGGACAGGGGTTGATACGCAGTATTTT. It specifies CATYWTGVDTQYF.

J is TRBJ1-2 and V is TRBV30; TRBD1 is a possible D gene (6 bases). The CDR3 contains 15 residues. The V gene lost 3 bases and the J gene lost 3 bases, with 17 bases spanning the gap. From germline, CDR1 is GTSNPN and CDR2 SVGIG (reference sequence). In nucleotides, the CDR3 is TGTGCCTGGAGCGTTAGGACAGAGAGCTACTATGGCTACACCTTC. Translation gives CAWSVRTESYYGYTF.

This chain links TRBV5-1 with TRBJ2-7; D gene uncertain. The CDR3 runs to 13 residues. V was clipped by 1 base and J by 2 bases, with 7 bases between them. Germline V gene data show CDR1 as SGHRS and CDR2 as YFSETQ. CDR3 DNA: TGCGCCAGCAGCTTGATAAGCCCCTACGAGCAGTACTTC. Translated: CASSLISPYEQYF.

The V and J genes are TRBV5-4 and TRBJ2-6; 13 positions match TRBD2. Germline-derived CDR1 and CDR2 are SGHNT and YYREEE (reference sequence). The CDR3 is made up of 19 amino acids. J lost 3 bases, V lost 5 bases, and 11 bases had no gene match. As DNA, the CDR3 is TGTGCCAGCAGACCTGGGACTAGCGGGATATCTCATGGGGCCAACGTCCTGACTTTC. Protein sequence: CASRPGTSGISHGANVLTF.

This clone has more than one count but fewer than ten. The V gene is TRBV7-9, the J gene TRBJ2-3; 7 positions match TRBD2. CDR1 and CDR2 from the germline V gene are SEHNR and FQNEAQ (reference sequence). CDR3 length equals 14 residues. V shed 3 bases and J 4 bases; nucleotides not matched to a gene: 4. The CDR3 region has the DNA TGTGCCAGCAGCTTTGCGGGAGCGGCAGATACGCAGTATTTT. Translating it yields CASSFAGAADTQYF.

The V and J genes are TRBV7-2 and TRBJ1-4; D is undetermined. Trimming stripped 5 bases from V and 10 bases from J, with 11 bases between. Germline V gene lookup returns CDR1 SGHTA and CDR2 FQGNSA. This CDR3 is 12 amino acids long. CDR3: CASSPALSKLFF. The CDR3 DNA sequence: TGTGCCAGCAGCCCTGCCCTCTCAAAACTGTTTTTT.

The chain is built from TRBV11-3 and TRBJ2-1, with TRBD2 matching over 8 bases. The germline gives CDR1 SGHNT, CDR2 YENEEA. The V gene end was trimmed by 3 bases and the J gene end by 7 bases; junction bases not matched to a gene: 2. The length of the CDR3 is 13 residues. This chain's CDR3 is CASSFGTRNEQFF. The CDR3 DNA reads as TGTGCCAGCAGCTTCGGGACTAGGAATGAGCAGTTCTTC.

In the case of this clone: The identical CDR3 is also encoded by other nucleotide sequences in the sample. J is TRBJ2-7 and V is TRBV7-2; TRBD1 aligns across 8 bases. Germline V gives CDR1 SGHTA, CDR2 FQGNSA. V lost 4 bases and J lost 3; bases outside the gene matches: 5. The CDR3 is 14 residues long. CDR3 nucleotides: TGTGCCAGCAGCTCGGACAGGGCAAGCTACGAGCAGTACTTC. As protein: CASSSDRASYEQYF.

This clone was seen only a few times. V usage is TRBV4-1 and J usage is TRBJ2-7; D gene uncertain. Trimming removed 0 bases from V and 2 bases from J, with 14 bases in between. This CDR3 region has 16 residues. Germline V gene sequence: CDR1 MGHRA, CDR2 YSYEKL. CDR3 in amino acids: CASSQEVAVAPYEQYF. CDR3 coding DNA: TGCGCCAGCAGCCAAGAGGTGGCAGTCGCTCCCTACGAGCAGTACTTC.